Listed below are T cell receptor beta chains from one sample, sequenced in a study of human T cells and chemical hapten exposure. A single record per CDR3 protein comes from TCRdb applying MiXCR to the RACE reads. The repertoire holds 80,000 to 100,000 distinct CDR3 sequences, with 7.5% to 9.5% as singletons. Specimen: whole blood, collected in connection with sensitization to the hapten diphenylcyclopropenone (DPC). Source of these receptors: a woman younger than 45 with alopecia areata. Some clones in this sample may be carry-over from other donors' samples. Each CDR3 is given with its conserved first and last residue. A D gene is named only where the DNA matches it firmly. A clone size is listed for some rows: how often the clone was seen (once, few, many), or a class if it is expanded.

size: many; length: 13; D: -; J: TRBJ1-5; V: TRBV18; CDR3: CASSQGIGQPQHF; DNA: TGTGCCAGCTCACAGGGGATTGGACAGCCCCAGCATTTT
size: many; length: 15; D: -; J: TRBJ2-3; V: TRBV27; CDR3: CASSPSPLSTDTQYF; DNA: TGTGCCAGCAGTCCCTCACCCCTCAGCACAGATACGCAGTATTTT
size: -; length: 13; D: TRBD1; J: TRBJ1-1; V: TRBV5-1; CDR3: CASSFDRGAEAFF; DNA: TGCGCCAGCAGCTTTGACAGGGGGGCTGAAGCTTTCTTT
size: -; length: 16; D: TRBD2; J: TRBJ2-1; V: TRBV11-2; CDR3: CASSSEGVAGGNEQFF; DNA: TGTGCCAGCAGCTCCGAGGGGGTAGCGGGGGGGAATGAGCAGTTCTTC
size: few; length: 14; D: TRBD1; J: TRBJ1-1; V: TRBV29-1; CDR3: CSVTGGQTSTEAFF; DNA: TGCAGCGTTACCGGGGGACAGACTAGCACTGAAGCTTTCTTT
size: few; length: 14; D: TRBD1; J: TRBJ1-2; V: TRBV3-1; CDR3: CASSQEAGGGGYTF; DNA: TGTGCCAGCAGCCAAGAGGCAGGGGGAGGAGGCTACACCTTC
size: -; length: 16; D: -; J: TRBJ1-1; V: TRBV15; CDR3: CATSRGSQGRNTEAFF; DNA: TGTGCCACCAGCAGAGGGTCGCAGGGTAGGAACACTGAAGCTTTCTTT
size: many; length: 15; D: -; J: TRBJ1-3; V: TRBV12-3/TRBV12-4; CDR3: CASSLGGWGGNTIYF; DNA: TGTGCCAGCAGTTTGGGAGGCTGGGGTGGAAACACCATATATTTT
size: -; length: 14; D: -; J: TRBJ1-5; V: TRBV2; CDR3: CASSGRRANQPQHF; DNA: TGTGCCAGCAGTGGGAGGAGAGCCAATCAGCCCCAGCATTTT
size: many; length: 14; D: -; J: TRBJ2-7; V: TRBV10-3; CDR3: CAISELAGSYEQYF; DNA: TGTGCCATCAGTGAGTTGGCAGGGTCCTACGAGCAGTACTTC
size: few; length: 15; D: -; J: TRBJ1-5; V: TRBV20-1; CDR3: CSARDPKGTYQPQHF; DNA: TGCAGTGCTAGAGATCCCAAAGGGACGTATCAGCCCCAGCATTTT
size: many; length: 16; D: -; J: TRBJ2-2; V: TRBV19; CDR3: CASTNRVPGNTGELFF; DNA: TGTGCCAGTACAAACAGGGTACCGGGAAACACCGGGGAGCTGTTTTTT
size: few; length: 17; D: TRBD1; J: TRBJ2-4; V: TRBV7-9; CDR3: CASSLNRDSIAKNIQYF; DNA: TGTGCCAGCAGCTTAAACCGGGACAGCATAGCCAAAAACATTCAGTACTTC
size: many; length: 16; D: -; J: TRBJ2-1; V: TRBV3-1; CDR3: CASSPRLFRSYNEQFF; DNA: TGTGCCAGCAGCCCTAGACTATTCCGCTCCTACAATGAGCAGTTCTTC
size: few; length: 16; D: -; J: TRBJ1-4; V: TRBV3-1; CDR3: CASSKSQGTTNEKLFF; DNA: TGTGCCAGCAGCAAAAGTCAGGGGACAACTAATGAAAAACTGTTTTTT
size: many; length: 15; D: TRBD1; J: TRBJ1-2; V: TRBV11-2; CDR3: CASSLDWTGGDGYTF; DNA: TGTGCCAGCAGCTTAGACTGGACAGGGGGTGATGGCTACACCTTC
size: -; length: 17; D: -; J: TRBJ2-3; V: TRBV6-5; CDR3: CASSYFSPSASTDTQYF; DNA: TGTGCCAGCAGTTACTTTTCCCCTAGCGCAAGCACAGATACGCAGTATTTT
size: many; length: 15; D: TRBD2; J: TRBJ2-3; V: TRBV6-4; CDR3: CASSGSGGATDTQYF; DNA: TGTGCCAGCAGTGGTAGCGGGGGGGCGACAGATACGCAGTATTTT
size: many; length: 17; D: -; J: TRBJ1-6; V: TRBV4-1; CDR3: CASSQFWGSENNSPLHF; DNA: TGCGCCAGCAGCCAATTCTGGGGTTCTGAGAATAATTCACCCCTCCACTTT
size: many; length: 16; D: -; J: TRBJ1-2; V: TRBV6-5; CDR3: CASSYSRAGPNYGYTF; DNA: TGTGCCAGCAGTTACTCGAGGGCAGGGCCTAACTATGGCTACACCTTC